The next 29 T cell receptor beta chains were all read from a single sample in a study of identical twins (dated by TCRdb to about 2016). Libraries were built with 5' RACE. Sequencing relied on an Illumina HiSeq 2000. The raw public reads went through TCRdb reprocessing: fastp at Q25, MiXCR clone calling, in-frame beta chains kept. Each record represents a unique CDR3 protein, reported with the most common genes and DNA among its rows. The sample contains about 890,000 distinct CDR3 sequences, 9% to 15% of them found a single time. About 1.6% of the sample goes to the ten largest clones. The same data also went into a second study, on yellow fever vaccine responses in identical twins.

Material: PBMCs. The receptors were sampled from a woman younger than 35 in good health.

The table lists this clonotype with a few counts. The chain employs TRBV10-3 and TRBJ2-5; D may correspond to TRBD1 or TRBD2 (5 bases each). The CDR3 is 13 amino acids. The V and J ends lost 5 bases and 5 bases respectively, with 12 bases between them. Germline V lookup: CDR1 ENHRY, CDR2 SYGVKD. The CDR3 region has the DNA TGTGCCATCAGTCTTCTCGAGGGGGAGACCCAGTACTTC. It codes for CAISLLEGETQYF.

The chain links TRBV6-1 to TRBJ2-1; no clear D gene. CDR1 is MNHNS, CDR2 SASEGT, per germline. V was clipped by 8 bases and J by 6 bases, with 17 bases between them. CDR3 length: 14 residues. The CDR3 nucleotides are TGTGCCAGCGCCGAGTCCCCGCGACGCAATGAGCAGTTCTTC. Protein sequence: CASAESPRRNEQFF.

This clonotype has a handful of counts. This chain links TRBV7-2 with TRBJ2-1; the match to TRBD2 covers 7 bases. Germline loops: CDR1 SGHTA, CDR2 FQGNSA. After removal of 8 bases from V and 6 bases from J, the junction contained 13 bases not matched to a gene. CDR3 size: 15 residues. CDR3 coding DNA: TGTGCCAGCCTAAAAACGGGACTATCATTCAATGAGCAGTTCTTC. This sequence encodes CASLKTGLSFNEQFF. The whole variable domain, filled in from reference TRBV7-2 and TRBJ2-1, reads GAGVSQSPSNKVTEKGKDVELRCDPISGHTALYWYRQSLGQGLEFLIYFQGNSAPDKSGLPSDRFSAERTGGSVSTLTIQRTQQEDSAVYLCASLKTGLSFNEQFFGPGTRLTVL.

The chain combines TRBV20-1 with TRBJ2-7; 8 bases are a match to TRBD2. Per germline, CDR1 DFQATT and CDR2 SNEGSKA (reference sequence). The CDR3 has 14 residues. The CDR3 nucleotides are TGCATCTATAAGCGGGGGACAAGCTCCTACGAGCAGTACGTC. As protein: CIYKRGTSSYEQYV.

This clonotype was observed a few times. The rearrangement joins TRBV5-4 to TRBJ2-3, with TRBD1 matching 7 bases. V shed 0 bases and J 4 bases; nucleotides not matched to a gene: 2. CDR1 is SGHNT and CDR2 is YYREEE in the germline V gene (reference sequence). The CDR3 runs to 14 residues. The CDR3 coding sequence is TGTGCCAGCAGCTTGGAGACAGGGCCAGATACGCAGTATTTT. It encodes CASSLETGPDTQYF.

This clonotype was detected only a few times. The J gene is TRBJ1-2, the V gene TRBV7-9; the D gene is possibly TRBD1 (6 bases). The CDR3 spans 15 residues. Trimming stripped 3 bases from V and 0 bases from J, with 11 bases between. CDR1 is SEHNR, CDR2 FQNEAQ, per germline (reference sequence). CDR3 protein: CASSFGDTANYGYTF. DNA for the CDR3: TGTGCCAGCAGCTTCGGGGACACAGCTAACTATGGCTACACCTTC.

V gene TRBV7-6 combines with J gene TRBJ2-2, with 8 nucleotides matching TRBD2. The CDR3 sequence is 13 residues long. Germline loops: CDR1 SGHVS, CDR2 FNYEAQ. The ends lost 4 bases at V and 9 bases at J; junction bases unmatched: 4. CDR3 DNA: TGTGCCAGCAGCTCCCGGGGGGGCCGGGAGCTGTTTTTT. Translating gives CASSSRGGRELFF.

This clonotype came up a few times. This sequence joins TRBV7-9 and TRBJ2-7; D is unresolved. The germline V gene has CDR1 SEHNR and CDR2 FQNEAQ (reference sequence). CDR3 size: 13 residues. The V and J ends lost 5 bases and 5 bases respectively, with 13 bases between them. The CDR3 loop is CASSLGSRNEQYF. The DNA for the CDR3 is TGTGCCAGCAGCCTGGGGTCTAGAAACGAGCAGTACTTC.

This chain joins TRBV5-5 and TRBJ2-5; 10 positions agree with TRBD2. Germline V lookup: CDR1 SGHKS, CDR2 YYEKEE (reference sequence). The CDR3 runs to 17 residues. The trim removed 6 bases at V and 0 bases at J, leaving 11 bases unmatched. The DNA for the CDR3 is TGTGCCAGCACCGAATGGACTAGCGGCCTGTACCAAGAGACCCAGTACTTC. Translation gives CASTEWTSGLYQETQYF.

The chain uses TRBV20-1 and TRBJ2-1; D might be TRBD2 (6 bases). This CDR3 spans 15 amino acids. Trimming removed 3 bases from V and 6 bases from J, with 18 bases in between. Looked up from germline, CDR1 is DFQATT and CDR2 is SNEGSKA (reference sequence). The CDR3: CSASTVNGRSNEQFF. The CDR3 DNA follows: TGCAGTGCTAGTACCGTCAACGGGAGAAGCAATGAGCAGTTCTTC.

This clonotype was seen more than once but under ten times. This sequence joins TRBV6-1 and TRBJ1-5; D may be TRBD1 (6 bases). The CDR3 spans 14 residues. V dropped 6 bases and J dropped 6 bases, with 15 bases sitting between them. Germline CDR1 reads MNHNS; CDR2 reads SASEGT. In DNA form, the CDR3 reads TGTGCCAGCAGCCACGAGGGGGTCGGTCAGCCCCAGCATTTT. It encodes CASSHEGVGQPQHF.

The chain recombines TRBV2 with TRBJ2-3, with 7 bases matching TRBD2. The V and J ends lost 3 bases and 1 base, in that order; junction bases with no gene match: 10. The CDR3 is made up of 17 amino acids. Germline V CDR1 and CDR2: SNHLY, FYNNEI. CDR3 DNA: TGTGCCAGCAGTGAGGAGATTAGCGGGCCAGGCACAGATACGCAGTATTTT. Translated: CASSEEISGPGTDTQYF. Full variable domain (outside the CDR3, taken from reference TRBV2 and TRBJ2-3): EPEVTQTPSHQVTQMGQEVILRCVPISNHLYFYWYRQILGQKVEFLVSFYNNEISEKSEIFDDQFSVERPDGSNFTLKIRSTKLEDSAMYFCASSEEISGPGTDTQYFGPGTRLTVL.

This clonotype has only a few counts. The chain joins TRBV6-2 or TRBV6-3 to TRBJ1-1; TRBD1 matches 7 bases. The CDR3 length is 14 residues. Germline V gene data show CDR1 as MNHEY and CDR2 as SVGEGT. Trimming at V came to 7 bases and at J to 5 bases, leaving 10 bases not matched to a gene. CDR3 region: CASTTQGGKTEAFF. In nucleotides, the CDR3 is TGTGCCAGCACCACTCAGGGGGGTAAAACTGAAGCTTTCTTT.

This clonotype was seen only a few times. The rearrangement uses TRBV27 and TRBJ1-6, with unresolved D. V lost 2 bases, J lost 7 bases, and 9 bases lay in between. Looked up from germline, CDR1 is MNHEY and CDR2 is SMNVEV (reference sequence). The CDR3 contains 14 residues. The CDR3 sequence: CASSLERSNSPLHF. In DNA form, the CDR3 reads TGTGCCAGCAGTTTAGAAAGGTCCAATTCACCCCTCCACTTT.

In nucleotides, the CDR3 is TGTGCCAGCTCTCTACAGGGGAACTACGAGCAGTACGTC. This encodes CASSLQGNYEQYV. This chain joins TRBV18 and TRBJ2-7, with 7 bases lining up with TRBD1. The CDR3 runs to 13 residues. The germline V gene encodes CDR1 KGHSH and CDR2 LQKENI. V gave up 6 bases and J gave up 3 bases; unmatched junction bases: 5.

This clonotype showed up just a few times. The chain recombines TRBV9 with TRBJ2-3; TRBD2 agrees at 16 bases. Germline V gene data show CDR1 as SGDLS and CDR2 as YYNGEE. Unmatched junction bases numbered 6, after V lost 3 bases and J lost 5 bases. This CDR3 contains 17 residues. The DNA for the CDR3 is TGTGCCAGCAGCGACCCGGGACTAGCGGGAGGGGTAGATACGCAGTATTTT. Amino acids: CASSDPGLAGGVDTQYF.

This clonotype came up once. This sequence joins TRBV2 and TRBJ1-4; D perhaps matches TRBD1 (5 bases). V lost 1 base and J 0 bases, leaving 18 bases between the germline ends. The germline gives CDR1 SNHLY, CDR2 FYNNEI. The CDR3 sequence is 19 residues long. The CDR3 protein is CASSEGGIILGPTNEKLFF. DNA of the CDR3: TGTGCCAGCAGTGAAGGGGGGATTATTTTAGGTCCAACTAATGAAAAACTGTTTTTT.

The chain uses TRBV6-1 and TRBJ2-3; maybe TRBD1 (5 bases). CDR3 size: 15 residues. V dropped 6 bases and J dropped 5 bases, with 18 bases sitting between them. Germline V CDR1 and CDR2: MNHNS, SASEGT. Written as DNA, the CDR3 is TGTGCCAGCAGCGCTAAGACAGACTGGTTAGATACGCAGTATTTT. It encodes CASSAKTDWLDTQYF.

This clonotype has at least ten counts. The CDR3 reads CAISESGLWDEQFF. The CDR3 DNA is TGTGCCATCAGTGAGTCGGGACTATGGGATGAGCAGTTCTTC. The chain carries TRBV10-3 and TRBJ2-1; 7 bases agree with TRBD2. Germline lookup yields CDR1 ENHRY and CDR2 SYGVKD. The CDR3 runs 14 residues. V shed 0 bases, J shed 8 bases, and the junction held 4 bases outside the gene matches.

The table lists this clonotype with many counts. This chain joins TRBV5-1 and TRBJ2-2; a weak D match, TRBD1 (6 bases). The CDR3 sequence is 14 residues long. Per germline, CDR1 SGHRS and CDR2 YFSETQ. The V and J ends lost 4 bases and 1 base respectively, with 8 bases between them. The CDR3 DNA sequence: TGCGCCAGCAGCACGGGACAGAACACCGGGGAGCTGTTTTTT. It is translated as CASSTGQNTGELFF.

This clonotype was seen only a few times. The chain has TRBV7-7 and TRBJ2-2, with a tentative D call TRBD2 (7 bases). The CDR3 runs to 16 residues. Trimming removed 6 bases from V and 2 bases from J, with 16 bases in between. CDR1 and CDR2 from the germline V gene are SSHAT and FNYEAQ (reference sequence). In DNA form, the CDR3 reads TGTGCCAGCAGTAGGGGGGGACTTCCAAACACCGGGGAGCTGTTTTTT. As protein: CASSRGGLPNTGELFF.

This clonotype turned up a few times. The chain couples TRBV25-1 to TRBJ2-5; 10 nucleotides match TRBD2. The CDR3 has 16 amino acids. V was pared by 5 bases and J by 5 bases, with 11 bases of the junction left unmatched. Germline V gene data show CDR1 as MGHDK and CDR2 as SYGVNS. CDR3 loop: CASSPGLAANGETQYF. The CDR3 DNA reads TGTGCCAGCAGTCCCGGACTAGCGGCTAATGGGGAGACCCAGTACTTC.

This clonotype was seen only a few times. The gene calls are TRBV7-8 and TRBJ2-1; 8 nucleotides align to TRBD1. V was pared by 5 bases and J by 8 bases, with 8 bases of the junction left unmatched. This CDR3 region has 14 residues. Germline values: CDR1 SGHVS, CDR2 FQNEAQ. The CDR3 sequence is CASSHGTGRDEQFF. The CDR3 DNA sequence: TGTGCCAGCAGCCACGGGACAGGTCGGGATGAGCAGTTCTTC.

This clonotype turned up a few times. This chain uses TRBV11-1 with TRBJ2-3; 8 positions agree with TRBD1. The CDR3 runs to 20 residues. The junction had 15 bases not matched to a gene; V was cut back by 1 base and J by 0 bases. The germline V gene encodes CDR1 SGHAT and CDR2 FQDESV (reference sequence). The CDR3 loop reads CASSLGWGQVIDSSTDTQYF. Here the CDR3 DNA reads TGTGCCAGCAGCTTAGGGTGGGGACAGGTAATAGACTCTAGCACAGATACGCAGTATTTT.

This clonotype was recorded a few times. The rearrangement uses TRBV5-5 and TRBJ2-7; possible D gene TRBD1, 6 bases. The germline V gene encodes CDR1 SGHKS and CDR2 YYEKEE (reference sequence). The V end was cut by 4 bases, the J end by 4 bases, with 21 bases between. CDR3 length: 16 amino acids. CDR3 DNA: TGTGCCAGCAGCCCTCGAGGGGTTGGGGGCTTTTACGAGCAGTACGTC. This codes for CASSPRGVGGFYEQYV.

In its sample, this clonotype was seen a few times. This chain joins TRBV20-1 and TRBJ1-2; D unclear. The germline gives CDR1 DFQATT, CDR2 SNEGSKA (reference sequence). The CDR3 runs to 12 residues. V was cut by 2 bases and J by 6 bases, with 10 bases left in between. CDR3 nucleotide sequence: TGCAGTGCTAGAAAGGGCTCGGATGGCTACACCTTC. As protein: CSARKGSDGYTF.

The chain couples TRBV5-1 to TRBJ2-3, with D possibly matching TRBD1 (5 bases). The length of the CDR3 is 15 residues. Trimming removed 4 bases from V and 1 base from J, with 13 bases in between. Germline loops: CDR1 SGHRS, CDR2 YFSETQ. As DNA, the CDR3 is TGCGCCAGCAGCCTTATGGGGCAACGCACAGATACGCAGTATTTT. Residues: CASSLMGQRTDTQYF.

This clonotype was seen a few times. The rearrangement uses TRBV7-9 and TRBJ2-2, with 8 positions matching TRBD1. V lost 5 bases and J lost 1; bases outside the gene matches: 9. CDR1 and CDR2 (germline): SEHNR, FQNEAQ (reference sequence). This CDR3 contains 17 residues. CDR3 sequence: CASSPRGQGENTGELFF. The CDR3 DNA reads as TGTGCCAGCAGCCCCCGCGGACAGGGAGAGAACACCGGGGAGCTGTTTTTT. The complete variable domain, with remaining parts taken from reference TRBV7-9 and TRBJ2-2, reads DTGVSQNPRHKITKRGQNVTFRCDPISEHNRLYWYRQTLGQGPEFLTYFQNEAQLEKSRLLSDRFSAERPKGSFSTLEIQRTEQGDSAMYLCASSPRGQGENTGELFFGEGSRLTVL.

The chain joins TRBV12-3 or TRBV12-4 to TRBJ2-4; D uncertain. The CDR3 extends over 14 amino acids. V shed 5 bases and J shed 1 base, with 9 bases lying between them. CDR3 loop: CASSPAVAKNIQYF. The DNA for the CDR3 is TGTGCCAGCAGTCCTGCGGTGGCCAAAAACATTCAGTACTTC.